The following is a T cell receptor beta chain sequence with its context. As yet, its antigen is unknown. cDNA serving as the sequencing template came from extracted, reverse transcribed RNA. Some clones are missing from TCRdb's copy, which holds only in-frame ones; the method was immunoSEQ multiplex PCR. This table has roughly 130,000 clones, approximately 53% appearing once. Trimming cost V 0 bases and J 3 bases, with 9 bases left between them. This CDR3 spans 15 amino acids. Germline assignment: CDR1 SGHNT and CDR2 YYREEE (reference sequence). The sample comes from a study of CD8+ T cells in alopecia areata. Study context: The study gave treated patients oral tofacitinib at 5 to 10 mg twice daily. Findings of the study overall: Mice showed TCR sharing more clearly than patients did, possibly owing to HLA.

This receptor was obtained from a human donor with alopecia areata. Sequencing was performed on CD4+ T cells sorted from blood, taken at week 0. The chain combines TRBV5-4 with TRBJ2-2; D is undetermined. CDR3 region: CASSLAVEDTGELFF. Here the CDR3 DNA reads TGTGCCAGCAGCTTGGCCGTTGAAGACACCGGGGAGCTGTTTTTT.